What follows are 7 T cell receptor beta chains derived from one specimen sequenced in a study of T cell responses to AZD1222 COVID-19 vaccine. Sequencing used immunoSEQ multiplex PCR; TCRdb keeps in-frame clones, though not all of them. The table includes 25,000 to 35,000 clones, around 80% detected once. The source material was peripheral blood, sampled on day 0 of AZD1222 vaccination. These receptors originate from an adult in good health.

The V gene is TRBV5-8, the J gene TRBJ2-1; tentative D call: TRBD1 (5 bases). Germline loops: CDR1 SGHTS, CDR2 YDEGEE. V was clipped by 4 bases and J by 2 bases, with 13 bases between them. The CDR3 extends over 15 amino acids. The CDR3 spells CASSIGQGAYNEQFF. CDR3 DNA: TGTGCCAGCAGCATAGGACAAGGAGCCTACAATGAGCAGTTCTTC.

The chain couples TRBV11-2 to TRBJ1-1, with D possibly matching TRBD1 (5 bases). Germline assignment: CDR1 SGHAT and CDR2 FQNNGV. The CDR3 extends over 11 amino acids. V was pared by 4 bases and J by 8 bases, with 8 bases between. CDR3 amino acids: CASSYWTEAFF. For the CDR3, the DNA is TGTGCCAGCAGCTATTGGACAGAAGCTTTCTTT.

The rearrangement links TRBV18 to TRBJ1-2; 7 nucleotides agree with TRBD1. Germline V gene data show CDR1 as KGHSH and CDR2 as LQKENI. This CDR3 is built from 15 residues. J gave up 3 bases and V 0 bases, and 4 bases lay outside the gene matches. This CDR3 is CASSPPAGGDYGYTF. The CDR3 DNA follows: TGTGCCAGCTCACCACCTGCAGGGGGTGACTATGGCTACACCTTC.

In this sample, this clone turned up a few times. The chain employs TRBV7-9 and TRBJ2-6; D possibly corresponds to TRBD1 (7 bases). CDR1 and CDR2 from the germline V gene are SEHNR and FQNEAQ (reference sequence). The CDR3 runs to 15 residues. V lost 4 bases and J 4 bases, leaving 11 bases between the germline ends. CDR3 protein: CASSSGGPGANVLTF. CDR3 nucleotides: TGTGCCAGCAGCTCAGGGGGGCCCGGGGCCAACGTCCTGACTTTC.

The genes are TRBV3-1 (or the pseudogene TRBV3-2) and TRBJ2-5, with TRBD2 identical over 13 bases. The CDR3 sequence is 17 residues long. V shed 1 base, J shed 5 bases, and the junction held 7 bases outside the gene matches. The V gene's germline CDR1 is LGHDT and CDR2 YNNKEL (reference sequence). The chain's CDR3 is CASSQVLAGGAGETQYF. The CDR3 DNA reads as TGTGCCAGCAGCCAAGTACTAGCGGGGGGGGCCGGTGAGACCCAGTACTTC.

The J gene is TRBJ2-3, the V gene TRBV3-1 (or the pseudogene TRBV3-2); the D gene is possibly TRBD2 (6 bases). Germline CDR1 LGHDT, CDR2 YNNKEL (reference sequence). V gave up 0 bases and J gave up 2 bases, with 9 bases separating them. CDR3 length equals 15 residues. The CDR3 coding sequence is TGTGCCAGCAGCCAAGATGAGGACTACACAGATACGCAGTATTTT. It yields the protein CASSQDEDYTDTQYF.

This sequence joins TRBV7-8 and TRBJ1-5, with a weak D call TRBD1 (5 bases). The CDR3 is 14 residues long. Germline V gene data show CDR1 as SGHVS and CDR2 as FQNEAQ. Trimming stripped 5 bases from V and 3 bases from J, with 11 bases between. The CDR3 coding sequence is TGTGCCAGCAGCCTTCAGGGCGTCAATCAGCCCCAGCATTTT. This encodes CASSLQGVNQPQHF.